The present T cell receptor beta chain was sequenced within a study of lymphopenia after photon versus proton radiotherapy. Sequencing was performed with immunoSEQ multiplex PCR; in TCRdb, only in-frame clones are kept and a portion is missing. The sample includes more than 60,000 clones, roughly 86% seen only once; the top ten take less than 2.5%. Germline CDR1 is SNHLY and CDR2 is FYNNEI. After removal of 7 bases from V and 4 bases from J, the junction contained 9 bases not matched to a gene. The CDR3 runs to 15 residues. Whole-study findings and limits: Better survival with proton therapy was suggested as possible, not demonstrated. In patients who died, overall survival fell as post-nadir TCR diversity dropped more. Relative stability marked proton patients; photon patients lost diversity and naive cells.

On this clone itself: What it recognizes is unknown.

The source is a man in his forties with gastric cancer. Material: peripheral blood, obtained from a patient treated with photon-based radiotherapy. This chain joins TRBV2 and TRBJ2-2; 7 bases align to TRBD2. The CDR3: CASTGTTLGTGELFF. The CDR3 DNA is TGTGCCAGCACCGGGACTACCCTAGGCACCGGGGAGCTGTTTTTT.